This TCR beta chain was recorded in a study of cytotoxic CD8 clonotypes in ibrutinib-treated CLL. Worth noting for this clone: The antigen is not known.

Depth targeted 1 in 200,000 to 1 in 1 million T cells, averaging approximately 9.3x coverage per clonotype. The repertoire was sequenced with immunoSEQ multiplex PCR; TCRdb's copy has only in-frame clones and lacks some. The repertoire includes around 140,000 clones, 70% to 80% of them detected once, and 28% sits in the top ten. The CDR3 consists of 17 residues. V lost 6 bases to trimming and J lost 2 bases; unmatched junction nucleotides: 10. Looked up from germline, CDR1 is LNHDA and CDR2 is SQIVND (reference sequence). Study-level results: Baseline clonality was higher than in age-matched healthy donors and moved in step with circulating CD8+ T-cell counts. Under therapy, public clonotypes either contracted or stayed stable, and they were uncommon. The study found clonality rose at ibrutinib response, then fell toward baseline at progression.

The sample consisted of PBMCs, taken after 12 months of ibrutinib treatment. This clonotype was sampled from a human donor with chronic lymphocytic leukemia. The chain recombines TRBV19 with TRBJ1-5; TRBD1 agrees at 10 bases. In DNA, the CDR3 is TGTGCCAGTAGCCTATCCGGGACAGGGGAGCGCAATCAGCCCCAGCATTTT. Amino acid sequence: CASSLSGTGERNQPQHF.